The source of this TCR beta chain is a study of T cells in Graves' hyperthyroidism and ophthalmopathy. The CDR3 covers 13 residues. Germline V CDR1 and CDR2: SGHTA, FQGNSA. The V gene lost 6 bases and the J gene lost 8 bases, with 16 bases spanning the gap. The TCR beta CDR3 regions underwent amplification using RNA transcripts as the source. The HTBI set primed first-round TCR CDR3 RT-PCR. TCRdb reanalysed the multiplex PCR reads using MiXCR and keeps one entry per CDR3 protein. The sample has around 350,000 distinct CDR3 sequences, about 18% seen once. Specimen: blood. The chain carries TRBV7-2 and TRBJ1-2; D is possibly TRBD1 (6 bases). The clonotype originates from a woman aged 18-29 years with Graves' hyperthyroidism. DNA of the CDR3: TGTGCCAGCAGTTTTACAGGGCTACGCGGCTACACCTTC. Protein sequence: CASSFTGLRGYTF.